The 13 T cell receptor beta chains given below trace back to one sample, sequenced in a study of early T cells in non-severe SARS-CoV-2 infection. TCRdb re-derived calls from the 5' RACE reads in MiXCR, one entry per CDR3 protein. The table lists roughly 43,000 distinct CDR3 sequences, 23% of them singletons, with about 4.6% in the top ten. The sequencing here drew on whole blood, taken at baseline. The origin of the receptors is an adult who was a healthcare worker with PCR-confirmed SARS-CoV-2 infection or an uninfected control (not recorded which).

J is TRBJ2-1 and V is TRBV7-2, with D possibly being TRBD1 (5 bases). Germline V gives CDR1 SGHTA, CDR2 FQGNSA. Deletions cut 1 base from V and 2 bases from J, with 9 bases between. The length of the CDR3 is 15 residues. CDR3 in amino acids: CASSLEPGTYNEQFF. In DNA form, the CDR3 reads TGTGCCAGCAGCTTAGAGCCAGGGACCTACAATGAGCAGTTCTTC.

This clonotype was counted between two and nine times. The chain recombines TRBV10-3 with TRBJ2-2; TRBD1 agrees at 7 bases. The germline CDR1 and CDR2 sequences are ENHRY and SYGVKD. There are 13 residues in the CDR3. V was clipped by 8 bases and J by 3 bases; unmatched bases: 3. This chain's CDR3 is CAIATGDTGELFF. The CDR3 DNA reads TGTGCCATCGCTACAGGGGACACCGGGGAGCTGTTTTTT.

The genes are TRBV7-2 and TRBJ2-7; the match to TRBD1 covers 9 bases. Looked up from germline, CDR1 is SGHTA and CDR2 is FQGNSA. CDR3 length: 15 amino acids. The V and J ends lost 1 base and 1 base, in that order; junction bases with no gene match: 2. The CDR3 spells CASSLDGTGSYEQYF. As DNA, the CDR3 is TGTGCCAGCAGCTTAGATGGGACAGGGTCCTACGAGCAGTACTTC.

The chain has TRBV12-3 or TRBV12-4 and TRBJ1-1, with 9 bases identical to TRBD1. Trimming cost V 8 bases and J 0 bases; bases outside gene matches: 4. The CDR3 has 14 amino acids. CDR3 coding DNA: TGTGCCAGCCGGGACAGGGCAATGAACACTGAAGCTTTCTTT. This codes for CASRDRAMNTEAFF.

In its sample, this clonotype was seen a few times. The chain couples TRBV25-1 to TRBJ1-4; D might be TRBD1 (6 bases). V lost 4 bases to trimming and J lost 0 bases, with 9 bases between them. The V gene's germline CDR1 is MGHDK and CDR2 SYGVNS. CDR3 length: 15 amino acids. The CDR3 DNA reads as TGTGCCAGCAGTGGAGGGGGGGCAACTAATGAAAAACTGTTTTTT. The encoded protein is CASSGGGATNEKLFF.

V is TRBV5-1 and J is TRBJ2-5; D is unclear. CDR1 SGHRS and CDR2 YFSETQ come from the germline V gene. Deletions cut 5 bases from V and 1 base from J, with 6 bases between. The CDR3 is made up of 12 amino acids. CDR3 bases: TGCGCCAGCAGGCGCTCCCAAGAGACCCAGTACTTC. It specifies CASRRSQETQYF.

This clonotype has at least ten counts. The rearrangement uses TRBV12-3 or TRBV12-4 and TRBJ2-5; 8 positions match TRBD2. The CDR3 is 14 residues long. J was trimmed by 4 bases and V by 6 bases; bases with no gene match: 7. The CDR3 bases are TGTGCCAGCAGAGCGGGACTAGTCCTAGAGACCCAGTACTTC. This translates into CASRAGLVLETQYF.

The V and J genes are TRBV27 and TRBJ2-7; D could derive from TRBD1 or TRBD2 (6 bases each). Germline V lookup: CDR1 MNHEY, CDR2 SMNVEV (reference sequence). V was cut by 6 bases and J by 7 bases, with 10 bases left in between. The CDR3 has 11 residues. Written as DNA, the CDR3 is TGTGCCAGCAGAGGGGGGTTGGAGCAGTACTTC. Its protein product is CASRGGLEQYF.

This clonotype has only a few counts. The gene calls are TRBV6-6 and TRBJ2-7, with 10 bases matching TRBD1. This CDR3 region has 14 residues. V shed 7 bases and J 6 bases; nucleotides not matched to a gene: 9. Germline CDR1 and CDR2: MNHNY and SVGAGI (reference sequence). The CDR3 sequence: CASTVGTGVGEQYF. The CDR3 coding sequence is TGTGCCAGCACCGTCGGGACAGGGGTTGGCGAGCAGTACTTC.

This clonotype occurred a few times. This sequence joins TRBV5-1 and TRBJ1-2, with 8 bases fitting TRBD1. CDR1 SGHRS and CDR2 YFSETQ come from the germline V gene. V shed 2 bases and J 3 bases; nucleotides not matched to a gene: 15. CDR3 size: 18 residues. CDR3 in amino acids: CASSFTAGQVDLDYGYTF. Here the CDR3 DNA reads TGCGCCAGCAGCTTCACCGCGGGACAGGTCGACCTCGACTATGGCTACACCTTC.

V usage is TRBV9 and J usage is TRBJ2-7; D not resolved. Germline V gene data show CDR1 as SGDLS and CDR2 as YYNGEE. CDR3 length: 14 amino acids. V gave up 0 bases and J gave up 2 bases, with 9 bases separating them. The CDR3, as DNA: TGTGCCAGCAGCGTAGACTCGGGTCCCTACGAGCAGTACTTC. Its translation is CASSVDSGPYEQYF.

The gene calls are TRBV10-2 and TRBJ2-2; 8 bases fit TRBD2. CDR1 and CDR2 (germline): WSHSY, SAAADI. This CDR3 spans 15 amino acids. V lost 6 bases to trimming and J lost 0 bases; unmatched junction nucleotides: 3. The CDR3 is CASRGLAANTGELFF. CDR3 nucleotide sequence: TGCGCCAGCAGAGGACTAGCCGCGAACACCGGGGAGCTGTTTTTT.

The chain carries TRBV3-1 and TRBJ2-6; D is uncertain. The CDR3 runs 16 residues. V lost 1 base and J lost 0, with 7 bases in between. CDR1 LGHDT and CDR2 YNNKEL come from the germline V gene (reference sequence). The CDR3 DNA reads TGTGCCAGCAGCCAAGCGGCCGCCTCTGGGGCCAACGTCCTGACTTTC. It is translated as CASSQAAASGANVLTF.